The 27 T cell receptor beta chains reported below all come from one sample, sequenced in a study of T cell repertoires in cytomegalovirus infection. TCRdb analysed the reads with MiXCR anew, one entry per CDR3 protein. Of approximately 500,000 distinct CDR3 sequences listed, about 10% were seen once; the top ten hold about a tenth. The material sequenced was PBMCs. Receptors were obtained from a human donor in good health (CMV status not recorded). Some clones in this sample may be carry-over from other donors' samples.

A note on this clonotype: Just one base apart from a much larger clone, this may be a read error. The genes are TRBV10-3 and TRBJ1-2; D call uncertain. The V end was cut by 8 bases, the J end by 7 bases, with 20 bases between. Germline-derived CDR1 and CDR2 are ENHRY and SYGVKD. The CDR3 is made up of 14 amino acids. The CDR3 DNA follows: TGTGCCATCCTTCCCTCACCTTTAACGGGTGGCTACACCTTC. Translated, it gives CAILPSPLTGGYTF.

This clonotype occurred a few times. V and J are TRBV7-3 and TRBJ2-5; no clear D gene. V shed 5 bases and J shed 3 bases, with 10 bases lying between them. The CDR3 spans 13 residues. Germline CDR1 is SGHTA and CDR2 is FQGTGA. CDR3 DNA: TGTGCCAGCAGCCCCCTCCCTAAAGAGACCCAGTACTTC. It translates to CASSPLPKETQYF.

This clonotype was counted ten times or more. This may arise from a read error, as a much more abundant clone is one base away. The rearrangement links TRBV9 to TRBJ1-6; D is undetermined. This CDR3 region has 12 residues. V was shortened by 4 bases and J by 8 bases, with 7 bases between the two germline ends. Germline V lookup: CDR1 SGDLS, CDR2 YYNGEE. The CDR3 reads CASSSRDSPLHF. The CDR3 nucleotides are TGTGCCAGCAGCTCCCGGGATTCACCCCTCCACTTT. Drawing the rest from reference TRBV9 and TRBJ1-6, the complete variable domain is DSGVTQTPKHLITATGQRVTLRCSPRSGDLSVYWYQQSLDQGLQFLIQYYNGEERAKGNILERFSAQQFPDLHSELNLSSLELGDSALYFCASSSRDSPLHFGNGTRLTVT.

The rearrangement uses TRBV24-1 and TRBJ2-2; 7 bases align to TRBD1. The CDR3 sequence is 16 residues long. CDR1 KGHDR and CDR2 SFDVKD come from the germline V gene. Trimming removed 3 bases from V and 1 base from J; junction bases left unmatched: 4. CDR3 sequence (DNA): TGTGCCACCAGTGATCATAGGACAGGGAACACCGGGGAGCTGTTTTTT. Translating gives CATSDHRTGNTGELFF.

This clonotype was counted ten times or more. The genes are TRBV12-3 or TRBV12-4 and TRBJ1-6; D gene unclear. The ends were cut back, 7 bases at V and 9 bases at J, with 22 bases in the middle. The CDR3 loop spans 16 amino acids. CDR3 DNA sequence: TGTGCCAGCACGGAGTGGGGAGGAACGATTGGTTCACCCCTCCACTTT. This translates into CASTEWGGTIGSPLHF.

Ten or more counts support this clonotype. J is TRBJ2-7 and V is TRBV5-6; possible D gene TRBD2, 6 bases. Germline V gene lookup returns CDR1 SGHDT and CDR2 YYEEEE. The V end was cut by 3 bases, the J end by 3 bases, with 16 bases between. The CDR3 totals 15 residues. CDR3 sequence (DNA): TGTGCCAGCAGCTGGGGGGTGGGAGGCATCTACGAGCAGTACTTC. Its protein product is CASSWGVGGIYEQYF.

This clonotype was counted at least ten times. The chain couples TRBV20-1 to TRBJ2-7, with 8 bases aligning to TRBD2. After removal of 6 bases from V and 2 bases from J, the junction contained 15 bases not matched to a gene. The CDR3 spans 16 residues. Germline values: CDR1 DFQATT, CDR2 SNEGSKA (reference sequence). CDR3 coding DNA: TGCAGTGCCCCCGAGGGCGGGAGGTCGATCGCCTACGAGCAGTACTTC. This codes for CSAPEGGRSIAYEQYF.

CDR3 amino acids: CASTEGGQASYGYTF. The CDR3 bases are TGTGCCAGCACCGAGGGGGGGCAAGCCTCCTATGGCTACACCTTC. V is TRBV2 and J is TRBJ1-2; tentative D call: TRBD1 (6 bases). Germline assignment: CDR1 SNHLY and CDR2 FYNNEI. CDR3 length: 15 residues. V gave up 7 bases and J gave up 4 bases, with 19 bases separating them.

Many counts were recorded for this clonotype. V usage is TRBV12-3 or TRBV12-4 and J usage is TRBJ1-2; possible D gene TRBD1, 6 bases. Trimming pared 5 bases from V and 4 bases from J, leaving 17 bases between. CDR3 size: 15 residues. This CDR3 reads CASSGRQVRGYGYTF. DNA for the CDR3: TGTGCCAGCAGTGGACGACAGGTTCGGGGCTATGGCTACACCTTC.

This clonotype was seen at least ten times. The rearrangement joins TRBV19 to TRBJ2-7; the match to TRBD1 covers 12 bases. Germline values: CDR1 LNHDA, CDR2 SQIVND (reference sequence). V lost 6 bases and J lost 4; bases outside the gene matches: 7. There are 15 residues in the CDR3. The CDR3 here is CASSTGTGGIYEQYF. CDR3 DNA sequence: TGTGCCAGTAGCACCGGGACAGGGGGCATTTACGAGCAGTACTTC.

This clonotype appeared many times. CDR3: CASSEDRRDYGYTF. CDR3 coding DNA: TGTGCCAGCAGTGAGGACAGGCGGGACTATGGCTACACCTTC. The J gene is TRBJ1-2, the V gene TRBV2; 7 bases fit TRBD1. The germline V gene encodes CDR1 SNHLY and CDR2 FYNNEI. The V gene end was trimmed by 3 bases and the J gene end by 3 bases; junction bases not matched to a gene: 4. The CDR3 is 14 amino acids.

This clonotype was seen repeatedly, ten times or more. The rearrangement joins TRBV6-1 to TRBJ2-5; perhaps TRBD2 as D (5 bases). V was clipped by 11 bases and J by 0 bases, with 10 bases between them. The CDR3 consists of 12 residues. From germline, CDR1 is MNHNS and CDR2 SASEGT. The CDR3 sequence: CAGGKYQETQYF. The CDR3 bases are TGTGCCGGAGGCAAGTACCAAGAGACCCAGTACTTC.

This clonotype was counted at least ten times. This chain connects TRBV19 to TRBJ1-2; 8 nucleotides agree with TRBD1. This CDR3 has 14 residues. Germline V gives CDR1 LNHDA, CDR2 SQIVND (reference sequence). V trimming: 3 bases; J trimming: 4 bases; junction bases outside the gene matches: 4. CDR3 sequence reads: CASSIKTGAYGYTF. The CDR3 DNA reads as TGTGCCAGTAGTATCAAGACAGGGGCCTATGGCTACACCTTC.

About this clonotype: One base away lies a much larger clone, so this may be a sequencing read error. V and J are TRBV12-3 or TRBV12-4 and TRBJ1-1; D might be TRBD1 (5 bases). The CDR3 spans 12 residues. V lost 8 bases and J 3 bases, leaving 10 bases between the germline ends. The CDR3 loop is CASSRQYTEAFF. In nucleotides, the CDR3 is TGTGCCAGCTCCCGACAGTACACTGAAGCTTTCTTT.

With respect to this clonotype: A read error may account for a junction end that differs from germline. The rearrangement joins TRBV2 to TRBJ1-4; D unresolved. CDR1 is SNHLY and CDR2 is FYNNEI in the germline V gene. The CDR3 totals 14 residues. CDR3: CARSDPLPNEKLFF. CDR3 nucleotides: TGTGCCAGGAGTGACCCCCTCCCTAATGAAAAACTGTTTTTT.

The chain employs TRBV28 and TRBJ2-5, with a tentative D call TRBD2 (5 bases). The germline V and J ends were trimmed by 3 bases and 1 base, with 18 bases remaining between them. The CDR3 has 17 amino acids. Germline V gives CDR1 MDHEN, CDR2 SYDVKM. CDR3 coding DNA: TGTGCCAGCAGTTTTAAGCCGGGATGGTACGTCCAAGAGACCCAGTACTTC. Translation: CASSFKPGWYVQETQYF.

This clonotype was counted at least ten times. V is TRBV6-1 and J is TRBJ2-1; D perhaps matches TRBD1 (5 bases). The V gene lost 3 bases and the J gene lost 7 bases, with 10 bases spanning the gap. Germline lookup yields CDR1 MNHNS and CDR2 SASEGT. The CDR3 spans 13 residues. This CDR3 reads CASSEAGWNEQFF. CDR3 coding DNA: TGTGCCAGCAGTGAGGCAGGGTGGAATGAGCAGTTCTTC.

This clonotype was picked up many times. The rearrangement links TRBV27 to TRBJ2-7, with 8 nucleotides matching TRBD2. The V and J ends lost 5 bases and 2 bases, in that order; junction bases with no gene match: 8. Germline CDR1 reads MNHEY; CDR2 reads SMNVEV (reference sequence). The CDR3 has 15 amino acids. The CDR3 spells CASSPRLAQTYEQYF. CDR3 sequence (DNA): TGTGCCAGCAGTCCCCGACTAGCGCAAACCTACGAGCAGTACTTC.

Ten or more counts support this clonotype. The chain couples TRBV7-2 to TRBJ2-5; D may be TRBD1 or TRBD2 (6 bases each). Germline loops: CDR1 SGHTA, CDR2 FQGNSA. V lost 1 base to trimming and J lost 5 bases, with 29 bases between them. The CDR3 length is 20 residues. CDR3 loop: CASSLVPSTRGGLPRETQYF. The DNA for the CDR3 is TGTGCCAGCAGCTTAGTACCCTCGACTCGAGGGGGGCTCCCCAGGGAGACCCAGTACTTC.

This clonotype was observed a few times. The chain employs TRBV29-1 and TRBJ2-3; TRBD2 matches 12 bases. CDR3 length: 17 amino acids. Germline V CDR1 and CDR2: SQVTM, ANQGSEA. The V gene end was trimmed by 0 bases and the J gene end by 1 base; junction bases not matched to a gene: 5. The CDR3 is CSVEDRLAGVRTDTQYF. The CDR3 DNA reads TGCAGCGTTGAAGATAGACTAGCGGGGGTACGCACAGATACGCAGTATTTT.

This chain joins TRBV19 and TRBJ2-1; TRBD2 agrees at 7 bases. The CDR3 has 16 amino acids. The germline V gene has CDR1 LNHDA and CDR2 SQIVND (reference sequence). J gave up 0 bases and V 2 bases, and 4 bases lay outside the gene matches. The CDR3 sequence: CASSIQAGSSYNEQFF. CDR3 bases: TGTGCCAGTAGTATACAAGCGGGGAGCTCCTACAATGAGCAGTTCTTC.

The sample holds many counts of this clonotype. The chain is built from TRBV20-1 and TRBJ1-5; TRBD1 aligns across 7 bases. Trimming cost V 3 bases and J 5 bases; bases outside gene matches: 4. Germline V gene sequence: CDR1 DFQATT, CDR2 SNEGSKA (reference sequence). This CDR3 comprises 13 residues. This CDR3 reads CSARPRGDQPQHF. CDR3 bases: TGCAGTGCTAGGCCCAGGGGGGATCAGCCCCAGCATTTT.

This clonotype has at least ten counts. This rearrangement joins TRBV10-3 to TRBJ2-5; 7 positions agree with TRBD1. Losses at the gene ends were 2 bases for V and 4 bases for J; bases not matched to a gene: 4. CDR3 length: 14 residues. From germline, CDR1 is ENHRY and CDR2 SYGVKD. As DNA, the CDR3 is TGTGCCATCAGTGAGCCCAACAGGGGAGAGACCCAGTACTTC. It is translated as CAISEPNRGETQYF.

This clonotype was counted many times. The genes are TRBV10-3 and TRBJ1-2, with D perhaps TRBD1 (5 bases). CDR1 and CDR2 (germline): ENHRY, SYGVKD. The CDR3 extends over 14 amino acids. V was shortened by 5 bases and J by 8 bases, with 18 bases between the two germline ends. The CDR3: CAISHTGGLGGYTF. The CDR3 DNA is TGTGCCATCAGTCACACCGGGGGGTTAGGAGGCTACACCTTC.

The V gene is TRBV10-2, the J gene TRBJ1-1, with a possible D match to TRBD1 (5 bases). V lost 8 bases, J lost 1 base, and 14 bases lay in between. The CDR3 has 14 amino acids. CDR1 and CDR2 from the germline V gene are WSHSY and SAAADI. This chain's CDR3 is CASASSQGNTEAFF. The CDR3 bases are TGCGCCAGCGCTTCGAGCCAGGGGAACACTGAAGCTTTCTTT.

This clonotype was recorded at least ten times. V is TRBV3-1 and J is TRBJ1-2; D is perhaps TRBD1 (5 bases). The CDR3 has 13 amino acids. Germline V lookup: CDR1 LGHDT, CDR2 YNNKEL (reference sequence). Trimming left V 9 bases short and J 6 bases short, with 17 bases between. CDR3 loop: CASRGGLTNGYTF. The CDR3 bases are TGTGCCAGTAGGGGAGGGCTTACAAATGGCTACACCTTC.

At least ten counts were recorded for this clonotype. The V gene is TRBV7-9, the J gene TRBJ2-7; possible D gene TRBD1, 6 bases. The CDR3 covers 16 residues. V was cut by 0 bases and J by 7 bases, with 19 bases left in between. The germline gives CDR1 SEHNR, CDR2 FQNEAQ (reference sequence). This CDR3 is CASSLAGAGTSGEQYF. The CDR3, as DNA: TGTGCCAGCAGCTTAGCGGGGGCGGGTACGTCGGGGGAGCAGTACTTC.